A selection of T cell receptor beta chains follows, all from one sample in a study of control samples from healthy donors and cancer patients. The protocol was immunoSEQ multiplex PCR, while the TCRdb copy is restricted to in-frame clones and leaves out a portion. Counted here are 95,000 to 150,000 clones, more than 75% occurring once; the ten biggest clones make up about 8.7%. Sequences were obtained from blood. The receptors derive from a middle-aged man in good health. Both conserved end residues are part of each CDR3. D genes are given only for firm matches. Only some rows state a clone size, as once, few, many or a class for expanded clones.

>TRBD1|TRBV19|.|TRBJ1-1
TGTGCCAGTAGTATCCGGACAGGACAAGCGTTCTTT
CASSIRTGQAFF
>.|TRBV11-2|.|TRBJ2-6
TGTGCCAGCAGCTTATTAGGCTCTCTATCTGGGGCCAACGTCCTGACTTTC
CASSLLGSLSGANVLTF
>.|TRBV6-5|.|TRBJ1-6
TGTGCCAGCAGTTACGCTACTTGGTCACCCCTCCACTTT
CASSYATWSPLHF
>.|TRBV5-8|.|TRBJ1-2
TGTGCCAGCAGCCCGGCTTATGGCTACACCTTC
CASSPAYGYTF
>.|TRBV6-5|.|TRBJ2-3
TGTGCCAGCAGTTACCGGCCGTGGGGGGGCACAGATACGCAGTATTTT
CASSYRPWGGTDTQYF
>.|TRBV30|.|TRBJ2-3
TGTGCCGGAGGCCCAGGGGGGGGCACAGATACGCAGTATTTT
CAGGPGGGTDTQYF
>.|TRBV5-5|.|TRBJ2-3
TGTGCCAGCAGCTTGCCCCGGGACATAGGCACAGATACGCAGTATTTT
CASSLPRDIGTDTQYF
>TRBD1|TRBV6-2/TRBV6-3|.|TRBJ1-5
TGTGCCAGCAGCTTCGGGACAGTTAAGAATCAGCCCCAGCATTTT
CASSFGTVKNQPQHF
>TRBD1|TRBV9|few|TRBJ2-5
TGTGCCAGCAGCGTAGAGGGGGCAGCCGAGACCCAGTACTTC
CASSVEGAAETQYF
>TRBD2|TRBV6-2/TRBV6-3|.|TRBJ2-7
TGTGCCAGCAGTTACTCGACGTCTAGCGGGGGGGCGGGCGAGCAGTACTTC
CASSYSTSSGGAGEQYF
>TRBD1|TRBV5-8|.|TRBJ1-1
TGTGCCAGCAGCTCTCGCCCGGACAGGGCATTCTCTGAAGCTTTCTTT
CASSSRPDRAFSEAFF
>TRBD2|TRBV19|.|TRBJ2-3
TGTGCCAGTAGTACTAGCGGGGGGGCCTTATTTGGCACAGATACGCAGTATTTT
CASSTSGGALFGTDTQYF
>.|TRBV2|once|TRBJ2-3
TGTGCCAGCAGTCTAGGATCGAGCACAGATACGCAGTATTTT
CASSLGSSTDTQYF
>TRBD1|TRBV6-2/TRBV6-3|.|TRBJ1-2
TGTGCCAGCAGCCCCCCCCGGGCAGGGGGTTTCTATGGCTACACCTTC
CASSPPRAGGFYGYTF
>.|TRBV6-2/TRBV6-3|.|TRBJ1-2
TGTGCCAGCAGGTACAGGTTTGATGGCTACACCTTC
CASRYRFDGYTF
>.|TRBV10-3|.|TRBJ2-7
TGTGCCATCAGTGTTCTTTCCGGGGGCTACGAGCAGTACTTC
CAISVLSGGYEQYF
>TRBD1|TRBV7-9|once|TRBJ1-4
TGTGCCAGCGCCGGGACAGGGGGGGAAAAACTGTTTTTT
CASAGTGGEKLFF
>.|TRBV5-1|few|TRBJ1-3
TGCGCCAGCAGCTTGGCCCAAGGGGGACAAGCTGGAAACACCATATATTTT
CASSLAQGGQAGNTIYF
>.|TRBV11-3|few|TRBJ2-3
TGTGCCAGCAGCTTGTCCGGTGGGACGGATACGCAGTATTTT
CASSLSGGTDTQYF
>TRBD1|TRBV5-1|.|TRBJ1-2
TGCGCCAGCAGCTTGGGCGACAGGGGTGGCTACACCTTC
CASSLGDRGGYTF
>TRBD1|TRBV7-6|once|TRBJ2-3
TGTGCCAGCAGCTTGAGGGGACAGAGCACAGATACGCAGTATTTT
CASSLRGQSTDTQYF
>.|TRBV4-1|.|TRBJ1-5
TGCGCCAGCAGCCAAGGTCTGGGGGCGCCTGGGCCCCAGCATTTT
CASSQGLGAPGPQHF
>.|TRBV29-1|.|TRBJ2-4
TGCAGCGTTGTGGGGGGCGCCAAAAACATTCAGTACTTC
CSVVGGAKNIQYF
>TRBD1|TRBV4-3|.|TRBJ1-2
TGCGCCAGCAGTCCCGGGACAGGGGTTGGCTACACCTTC
CASSPGTGVGYTF
>TRBD1|TRBV6-5|.|TRBJ1-2
TGTGCCAGCTGGAGGGGGCCAGCCTATGGCTACACCTTC
CASWRGPAYGYTF
>.|TRBV10-3|.|TRBJ2-7
TGTGCCATCAGTGATCCGGGACTGACCTACGAGCAGTACTTC
CAISDPGLTYEQYF
>TRBD2|TRBV9|.|TRBJ2-1
TGTGCCAGCAGCGCTAGCGGGGGCGGGAATGAGCAGTTCTTC
CASSASGGGNEQFF
>.|TRBV4-3|.|TRBJ1-5
TGCGCCAGCAGCCCGCAGCCAGGGGTTCAGCCCCAGCATTTT
CASSPQPGVQPQHF
>.|TRBV5-8|.|TRBJ2-4
TGTGCCAGCAGCTTGCGGGGCCCCAAAAACATTCAGTACTTC
CASSLRGPKNIQYF